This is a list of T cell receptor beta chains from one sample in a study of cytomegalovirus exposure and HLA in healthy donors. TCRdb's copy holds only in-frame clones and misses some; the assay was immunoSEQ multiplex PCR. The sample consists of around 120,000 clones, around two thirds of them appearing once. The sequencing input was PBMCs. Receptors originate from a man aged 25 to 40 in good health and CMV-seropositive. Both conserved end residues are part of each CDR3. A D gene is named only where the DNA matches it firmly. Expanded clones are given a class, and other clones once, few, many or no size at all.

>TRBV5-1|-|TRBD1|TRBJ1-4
TGCGCCAGCAGCTTGACCGGGACAGGTCTTTATGAAAAACTGTTTTTT
CASSLTGTGLYEKLFF
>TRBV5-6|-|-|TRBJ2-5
TGTGCCAGCAGCTATATTCTCCCCCAAGAGACCCAGTACTTC
CASSYILPQETQYF
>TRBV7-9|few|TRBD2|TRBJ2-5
TGTGCCAGCAGCTTTACTAGCGGGGGGGCGGAGACCCAGTACTTC
CASSFTSGGAETQYF
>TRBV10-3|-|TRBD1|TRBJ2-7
TGTGCCATCGGAGACAGGGGGCCCTACGAGCAGTACTTC
CAIGDRGPYEQYF
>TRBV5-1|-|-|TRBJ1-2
TGCGCCAGCAGCTTGGAGGCTCAGGGCAACTATGGCTACACCTTC
CASSLEAQGNYGYTF
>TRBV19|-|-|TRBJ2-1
TGTGCCAGTAGTCAGGCTCGCTACAATGAGCAGTTCTTC
CASSQARYNEQFF
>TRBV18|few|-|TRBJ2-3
TGTGCCAGCTCACTTAGGACTAGCACAGATACGCAGTATTTT
CASSLRTSTDTQYF
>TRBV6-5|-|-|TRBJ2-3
TGTGCCAGCCAAGAGGGGGGGGCCGTCACAGATACGCAGTATTTT
CASQEGGAVTDTQYF
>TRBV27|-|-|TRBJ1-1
TGTGCCAGCAAATTCAGCGGGAACACTGAAGCTTTCTTT
CASKFSGNTEAFF
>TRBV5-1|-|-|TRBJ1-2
TGCGCCAGCAGCTTGGATCTAGCTACCAACTATGGCTACACCTTC
CASSLDLATNYGYTF
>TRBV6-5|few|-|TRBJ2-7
TGTGCCAGCAGTTATTCACGGGGGATTTCCTACGAGCAGTACTTC
CASSYSRGISYEQYF
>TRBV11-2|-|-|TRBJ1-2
TGTGCCAGCAGCGAAGGGAACTCGGGGGGCTACACCTTC
CASSEGNSGGYTF
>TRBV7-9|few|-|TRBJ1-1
TGTGCCAGCAGCTTAGCGTACGGGGGTGACACTGAAGCTTTCTTT
CASSLAYGGDTEAFF
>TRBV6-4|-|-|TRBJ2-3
TGTGCCAGCAGTGAGGAGGGGGCCCCAGATACGCAGTATTTT
CASSEEGAPDTQYF
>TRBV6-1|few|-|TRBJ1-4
TGTGCCAGCAGTGAAGCGTATGTCTCCGCGGAAAAACTGTTTTTT
CASSEAYVSAEKLFF
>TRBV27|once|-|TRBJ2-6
TGTGCCAGCAGTTATCAGGCATCTGGGGCCAACGTCCTGACTTTC
CASSYQASGANVLTF
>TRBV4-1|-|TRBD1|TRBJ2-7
TGCGCCAGCAGCCCCGGACAGGGCGCGGACTACGAGCAGTACTTC
CASSPGQGADYEQYF
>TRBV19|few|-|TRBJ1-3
TGTGCCAGCCTACAGGACCCGTACTCTGGAAACACCATATATTTT
CASLQDPYSGNTIYF
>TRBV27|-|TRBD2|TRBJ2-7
TGTGCCAGCGGCACCTTCGGGGGGTACGAGCAGTACTTC
CASGTFGGYEQYF
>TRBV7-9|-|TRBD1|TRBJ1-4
TGTGCCACCACCGGGACAGGTTACACTAATGAAAAACTGTTTTTT
CATTGTGYTNEKLFF
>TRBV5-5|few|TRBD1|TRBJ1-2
TGTGCCAGCAGCTCTGGGACAGGGGGCATAGATGGCTACACCTTC
CASSSGTGGIDGYTF
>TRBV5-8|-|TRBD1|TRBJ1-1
TGTGCCAGCAGGGGTGAGGGGGCGCTAACTGAAGCTTTCTTT
CASRGEGALTEAFF
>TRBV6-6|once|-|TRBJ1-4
TGTGCCAGCAGTGGCTCGGGGGGGCAGCGGGAAAAACTGTTTTTT
CASSGSGGQREKLFF
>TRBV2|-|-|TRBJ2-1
TGTGCCAGCAGTGAGGGAGCGGCCTCCTACAATGAGCAGTTCTTC
CASSEGAASYNEQFF
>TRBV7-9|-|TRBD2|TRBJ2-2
TGTGCCAGTAGACCTAACGGGGGGGCAACGAACGCTGGGGAGCTGTTTTTT
CASRPNGGATNAGELFF
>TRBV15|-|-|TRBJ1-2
TGTGCCACCAGCAGAGAGTCTACCTATGGCTACACCTTC
CATSRESTYGYTF
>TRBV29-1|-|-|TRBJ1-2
TGCAGCGTTGAAGAGGACGAGGGCTACTATGGCTACACCTTC
CSVEEDEGYYGYTF
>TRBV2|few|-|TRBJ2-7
TGTGCGTCGCAGACAAACAACTACGAGCAGTACTTC
CASQTNNYEQYF
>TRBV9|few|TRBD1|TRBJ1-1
TGTGCCAGCAGCGTAGGTCAGGGGGTAATTACTGAAGCTTTCTTT
CASSVGQGVITEAFF
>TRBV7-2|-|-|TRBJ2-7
TGTGCCAGCAGCCCTGGGGGGTCCTACGAGCAGTACTTC
CASSPGGSYEQYF
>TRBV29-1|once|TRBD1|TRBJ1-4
TGCAGCGTGGGGACAGGGACTCATAGTGAAAAACTGTTTTTT
CSVGTGTHSEKLFF
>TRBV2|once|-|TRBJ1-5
TGTGCCAGCAGCCCAGGCAGGGGCAATCAGCCCCAGCATTTT
CASSPGRGNQPQHF
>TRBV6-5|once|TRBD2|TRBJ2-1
TGTGCCAGCAGAGTAGCGGGGGGGTTCAATGAGCAGTTCTTC
CASRVAGGFNEQFF
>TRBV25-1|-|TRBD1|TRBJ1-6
TGTGCCAGCTGGGGACAGGGGTTTGATTCACCCCTCCACTTT
CASWGQGFDSPLHF
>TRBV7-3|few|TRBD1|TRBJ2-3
TGTGCCAGCAGCTCAACAGGGGCAGATACGCAGTATTTT
CASSSTGADTQYF
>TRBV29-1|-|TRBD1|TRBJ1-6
TGCAGCGTTGCGGGACAGTCGAAGGATTCACCCCTCCACTTT
CSVAGQSKDSPLHF
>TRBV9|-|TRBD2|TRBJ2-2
TGTGCCAGCAGCGCCGTCCTTGGGAGGGTAGACACCGGGGAGCTGTTTTTT
CASSAVLGRVDTGELFF
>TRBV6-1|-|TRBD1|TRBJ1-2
TGTGCCAGCACCACGACAGGGGCCAGGGGCTACACCTTC
CASTTTGARGYTF
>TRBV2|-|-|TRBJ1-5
TGTGCCAGCAGTGAAGTAGAAAGATCGAATCAGCCCCAGCATTTT
CASSEVERSNQPQHF
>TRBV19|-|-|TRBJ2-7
TGTGCCAGTAGTACTTGGACAGTACCCTACGAGCAGTACTTC
CASSTWTVPYEQYF
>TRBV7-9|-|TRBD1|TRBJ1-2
TGTGCCAGCAGCTCCCGGGACAGGGTTCGGGGCTACACCTTC
CASSSRDRVRGYTF
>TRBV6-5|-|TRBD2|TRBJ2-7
TGTGCCAGCAGGGAGAGCGGGGTCTACGAGCAGTACTTC
CASRESGVYEQYF
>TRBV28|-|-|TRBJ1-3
TGTGCCAGCAGTTTCCATGGCAGGGGCTACACCATATATTTT
CASSFHGRGYTIYF
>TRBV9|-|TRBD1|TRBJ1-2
TGTGCCAGCAGCGTAGCTACGACAGGGGCTCGATATGGCTACACCTTC
CASSVATTGARYGYTF
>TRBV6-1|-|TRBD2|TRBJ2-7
TGTGCCAGCAGTGAAGCGCTGGCTAGCGGAGTCTACGAGCAGTACTTC
CASSEALASGVYEQYF
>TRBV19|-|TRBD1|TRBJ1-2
TGTGCCAGTAGTACTGCCGGACAGGGTGGCTATGGCTACACCTTC
CASSTAGQGGYGYTF
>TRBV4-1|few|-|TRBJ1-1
TGCGCCAGCAGCCAAGATGCAGGCGATCTCACTGAAGCTTTCTTT
CASSQDAGDLTEAFF
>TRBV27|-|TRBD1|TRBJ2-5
TGTGCCAGCAGTTTAACAGGGGTTGAGACCCAGTACTTC
CASSLTGVETQYF
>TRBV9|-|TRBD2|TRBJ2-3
TGTGCCAGCAGCCCTCGTAGCGGGGGGGCTGATACGCAGTATTTT
CASSPRSGGADTQYF
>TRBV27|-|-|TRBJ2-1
TGTGCCAGCAGGAAAACGGGTTTGGGGAGGAGCTACAATGAGCAGTTCTTC
CASRKTGLGRSYNEQFF
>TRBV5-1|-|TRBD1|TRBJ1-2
TGCGCCAGCAGACTGGGACAGAAGAATGGCTACACCTTC
CASRLGQKNGYTF
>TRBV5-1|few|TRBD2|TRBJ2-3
TGCGCCAGCAGCTTGGAGCGGGGGGGCTCAGATACGCAGTATTTT
CASSLERGGSDTQYF
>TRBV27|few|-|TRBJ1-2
TGTGCCAGCAGAACAGGGAGCGATGGCTACACCTTC
CASRTGSDGYTF
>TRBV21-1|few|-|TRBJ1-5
TGTGCCAGCAGCAAAGAGGGGACAGGAGGGAATCAGCCCCAGCATTTT
CASSKEGTGGNQPQHF
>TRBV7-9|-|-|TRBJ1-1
TGTGCCAGCAGCTTAGAGGGACTGGGGGCTTTCTTT
CASSLEGLGAFF
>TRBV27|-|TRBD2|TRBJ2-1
TGTGCCAGCAGTAGTGACGGGGGGGCCTACAATGAGCAGTTCTTC
CASSSDGGAYNEQFF
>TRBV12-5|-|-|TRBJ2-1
TGTGCTAGTGGTATCGGTGGTGAGCAGTTCTTC
CASGIGGEQFF
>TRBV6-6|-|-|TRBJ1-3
TGTGCCAGCAGCCGACAGTCTGGTGGAAACACCATATATTTT
CASSRQSGGNTIYF
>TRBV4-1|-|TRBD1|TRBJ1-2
TGCGCCAGCAGCCGAGGAAACAGGGGTAACTATGGCTACACCTTC
CASSRGNRGNYGYTF
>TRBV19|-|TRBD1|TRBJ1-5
TGTGCCAGTAGTATAGGGACAGGGGGGTTCGGTCAGCCCCAGCATTTT
CASSIGTGGFGQPQHF